This T cell receptor beta chain originates from a study of blood T cell repertoires in COVID-19. The wider study: Researchers got acute and convalescent COVID-19 samples from the United States, Italy and Spain. PBMCs, B-cell-depleted T cells, or T cells were the source of the cDNA or gDNA that made up the material.

Per the study methods: Estimation of nucleated cell counts relied on the amplification of reference gene primers. Using immunoSEQ multiplex PCR, the repertoire was profiled, and TCRdb retains in-frame clones only, with some absent. V and J calls plus clone size are reproduced from that table; the DNA served to infer D and trimming. The sample lists more than 80,000 clones; around four fifths were seen once. The V end was cut by 7 bases, the J end by 4 bases, with 9 bases between. CDR1 and CDR2 (germline): LNHDA, SQIVND (reference sequence). The CDR3 contains 12 residues. The receptor comes from a human donor in a cohort sampled during active COVID-19. The chain is built from TRBV19 and TRBJ2-3, with D possibly matching TRBD2 (5 bases). Material for sequencing was peripheral blood. The CDR3: CASMGSADTQYF. The CDR3 DNA is TGTGCCAGTATGGGGAGCGCAGATACGCAGTATTTT.